Reported below is one TCR beta chain. Reverse transcription of extracted RNA yielded cDNA, which provided the sequencing template. The repertoire was sequenced with immunoSEQ multiplex PCR; TCRdb's copy has only in-frame clones and lacks some. The table shows about 92,000 clones, with around 40% occurring only once. The CDR3 is made up of 16 amino acids. The J segment lost 3 bases and the V segment lost 1 base, leaving 8 bases of the junction unmatched. Germline loops: CDR1 SQVTM, CDR2 ANQGSEA. Indicated treatment: oral pan-JAK inhibitor, 5-10 mg twice daily. The data were taken from a study of CD8+ T cells in alopecia areata.

The sequencing here drew on CD8+ T cells sorted from blood, taken at week 24, from a patient treated with tofacitinib. The clonotype originates from a human donor with alopecia areata. The rearrangement joins TRBV29-1 to TRBJ2-1; 8 positions match TRBD2. The CDR3 sequence is CSVEVTGRAFYNEQFF. The CDR3 DNA reads TGCAGCGTTGAAGTAACCGGGAGGGCCTTCTACAATGAGCAGTTCTTC.